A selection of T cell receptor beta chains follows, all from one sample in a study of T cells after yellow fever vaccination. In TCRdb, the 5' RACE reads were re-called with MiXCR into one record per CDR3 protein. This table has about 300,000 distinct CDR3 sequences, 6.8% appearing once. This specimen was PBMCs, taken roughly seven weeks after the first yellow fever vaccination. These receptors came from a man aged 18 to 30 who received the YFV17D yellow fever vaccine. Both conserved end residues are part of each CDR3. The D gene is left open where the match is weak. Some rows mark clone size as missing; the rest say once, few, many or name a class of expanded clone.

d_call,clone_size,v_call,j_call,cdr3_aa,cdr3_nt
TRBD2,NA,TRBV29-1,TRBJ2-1,CSVASGAGGEQFF,TGCAGCGTTGCGAGCGGGGCCGGGGGTGAGCAGTTCTTC
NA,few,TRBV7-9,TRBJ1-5,CASSPGQINQPQHF,TGTGCCAGCAGCCCGGGACAAATTAATCAGCCCCAGCATTTT
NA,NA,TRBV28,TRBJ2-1,CASSFDRRAYNEQFF,TGTGCCAGCAGTTTCGACAGGAGAGCCTACAATGAGCAGTTCTTC
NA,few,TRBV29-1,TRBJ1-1,CSVLQENTEAFF,TGCAGCGTACTACAGGAGAACACTGAAGCTTTCTTT
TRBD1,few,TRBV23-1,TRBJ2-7,CASGHPGQGGKEQYF,TGCGCCAGCGGCCACCCGGGACAGGGGGGGAAGGAGCAGTACTTC
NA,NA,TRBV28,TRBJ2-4,CASGPGLLLAKNIQYF,TGTGCCAGCGGCCCTGGGCTCTTACTAGCCAAAAACATTCAGTACTTC
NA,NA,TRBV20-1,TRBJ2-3,CSARSRQSTDTQYF,TGCAGTGCTAGAAGTCGGCAGAGCACAGATACGCAGTATTTT
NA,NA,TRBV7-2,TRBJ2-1,CASSPPSRNEQFF,TGTGCCAGCAGCCCACCGAGTCGTAATGAGCAGTTCTTC
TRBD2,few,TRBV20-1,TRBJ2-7,CSGGGRSYEQYF,TGCAGTGGGGGGGGGAGGAGCTACGAGCAGTACTTC
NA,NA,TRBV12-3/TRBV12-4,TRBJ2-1,CASRRVGNEQFF,TGTGCCAGCAGGAGGGTCGGGAATGAGCAGTTCTTC
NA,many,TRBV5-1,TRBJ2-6,CASSVDGSSGANVLTF,TGCGCCAGCAGCGTGGACGGGAGCTCTGGGGCCAACGTCCTGACTTTC
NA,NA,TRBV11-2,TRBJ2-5,CASSLGVTKETQYF,TGTGCCAGCAGCTTAGGGGTAACCAAGGAGACCCAGTACTTC
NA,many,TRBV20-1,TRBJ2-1,CSARDIRSSYNEQFF,TGCAGTGCTAGAGATATCAGGAGCTCCTACAATGAGCAGTTCTTC
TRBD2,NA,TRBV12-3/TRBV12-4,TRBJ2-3,CASSPTSGAGDTQYF,TGTGCCAGCAGCCCGACTAGCGGGGCAGGAGATACGCAGTATTTT
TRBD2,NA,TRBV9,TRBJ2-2,CASSVGLAEDTGELFF,TGTGCCAGCAGCGTAGGACTAGCGGAGGACACCGGGGAGCTGTTTTTT
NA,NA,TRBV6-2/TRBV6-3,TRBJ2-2,CASRVAGAPNTGELFF,TGTGCCAGCAGGGTGGCGGGGGCCCCCAACACCGGGGAGCTGTTTTTT
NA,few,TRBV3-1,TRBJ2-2,CASSQLPSGISNTGELFF,TGTGCCAGCAGCCAACTTCCTTCAGGCATTTCGAACACCGGGGAGCTGTTTTTT
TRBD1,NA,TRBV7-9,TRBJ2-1,CASRPGQGYNEQFF,TGTGCCAGCAGACCGGGACAGGGCTACAATGAGCAGTTCTTC
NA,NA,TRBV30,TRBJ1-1,CAWSVQGLNTEAFF,TGTGCCTGGAGTGTACAGGGTCTGAACACTGAAGCTTTCTTT
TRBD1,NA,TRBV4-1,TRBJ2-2,CASSPDRGMGELFF,TGCGCCAGCAGCCCGGACAGGGGGATGGGGGAGCTGTTTTTT
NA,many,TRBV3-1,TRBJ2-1,CASSHLPPLGYNEQFF,TGTGCCAGCAGCCACCTACCCCCTCTCGGGTACAATGAGCAGTTCTTC
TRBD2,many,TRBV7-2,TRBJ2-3,CASSRTSGGALGTQYF,TGTGCCAGCAGCCGAACTAGCGGGGGGGCCCTCGGTACGCAGTATTTT